This T cell receptor (beta chain) was found in a study of blood T cells in healthy people across ages. The germline gives CDR1 LGHNT, CDR2 FRNRAP. The germline V and J ends were trimmed by 7 bases and 4 bases, with 13 bases remaining between them. The CDR3 is 13 residues long. The use of a sample-barcoded 5' primer and a J-beta primer mix characterized a second PCR of roughly 6 to 11 cycles. TCRdb fed the 5' RACE reads into MiXCR, producing one record per CDR3 protein. The sample holds about 1,600,000 distinct CDR3 sequences, about 40% seen once. In its sample, this clonotype was seen a few times. The rearrangement uses TRBV12-5 and TRBJ2-5; D possibly corresponds to TRBD2 (7 bases). The material sequenced was blood. This TCR derives from a woman in her late teens or twenties in good health. CDR3 bases: TGTGCTAGTGCCGACGGGGGGCGAGAGACCCAGTACTTC. This gives the protein CASADGGRETQYF.